This T cell receptor (beta chain) appears in the sequencing data of a study of cytomegalovirus exposure and HLA in healthy donors. Whole-study results and caveats: According to a later analysis, donors in an Asian-associated ancestry cluster reportedly had fewer N-insertions than the roughly 640-donor mean. Sequencing likely generated an artifact that appeared as a cluster of highly shared sequence variants. Reportedly, HLA-A and HLA-B alleles of most subjects were accurately predicted from TCR beta. A later analysis revealed that TCR association rates differed between HLA loci, peaking at DRB1 and bottoming out at HLA-C.

The V end was cut by 0 bases, the J end by 6 bases, with 22 bases between. CDR3 size: 18 residues. In germline, CDR1 is SGDLS, CDR2 YYNGEE. With 60 Vbeta and 13 Jbeta primers, the PCR was carried out. Only in-frame clones appear in the TCRdb table, and some are missing; sequencing was by immunoSEQ multiplex PCR. The sample contains over 150,000 clones, 85% of which appear only once. This clone was seen once. Antigen: not known. The TCR sequence derives from a boy aged 2 to 9 in good health and CMV-seronegative. The chain joins TRBV9 to TRBJ2-1, with a possible D match to TRBD2 (5 bases). The sample consisted of PBMCs. CDR3 protein: CASSVAGSAGRRRNEQFF. CDR3 in DNA: TGTGCCAGCAGCGTAGCGGGATCGGCGGGTCGTAGGCGCAATGAGCAGTTCTTC.